The rows below give T cell receptor beta chains drawn from one sample of a study of cytomegalovirus exposure and HLA in healthy donors. The data were produced by immunoSEQ multiplex PCR, yet TCRdb's version contains in-frame clones alone and is incomplete. This table has some 110,000 clones, around 84% appearing once. Sequenced: PBMCs. All receptors derive from a man under 40 in good health and CMV-seropositive. Each CDR3 is given with its conserved first and last residue. The order of the fields is J gene, V gene, clone size, D gene, CDR3 DNA, CDR3 protein. The D gene is left open where the match is weak. A row's size may be missing; if present it is once, few, many or a size class.

J: TRBJ2-3
V: TRBV5-6
size: -
D: TRBD2
DNA: TGTGCCAGCAGTTCGGGGGGATGGCGGGTTACGCAGTATTTT
CDR3: CASSSGGWRVTQYF

J: TRBJ1-6
V: TRBV6-6
size: -
D: TRBD1
DNA: TGTGCCAGCAGTCGGACAGGGGAGTACTCACCCCTCCACTTT
CDR3: CASSRTGEYSPLHF

J: TRBJ2-6
V: TRBV28
size: -
D: -
DNA: TGTGCCAGCAGATACCCTAATCCCTTCTCTGGGGCCAACGTCCTGACTTTC
CDR3: CASRYPNPFSGANVLTF

J: TRBJ1-4
V: TRBV27
size: -
D: TRBD1
DNA: TGTGCCAGCACTTCCGTACCTGACAGGGCAACTAATGAAAAACTGTTTTTT
CDR3: CASTSVPDRATNEKLFF

J: TRBJ1-5
V: TRBV28
size: -
D: -
DNA: TGTGCCAGCAGCAACAGGGGCAATCAGCCCCAGCATTTT
CDR3: CASSNRGNQPQHF

J: TRBJ1-1
V: TRBV11-2
size: once
D: -
DNA: TGTGCCAGCAGCCCACCTATGCAGGTTGGTGCTTTCTTT
CDR3: CASSPPMQVGAFF

J: TRBJ1-2
V: TRBV5-4
size: -
D: TRBD1
DNA: TGTGCCAGCAGCTTCCTGACAGGGGGTTTCGGCTACACCTTC
CDR3: CASSFLTGGFGYTF

J: TRBJ2-1
V: TRBV11-2
size: -
D: -
DNA: TGTGCCAGCAGCTTAGTGGGAGGTGTGGGTGAGCAGTTCTTC
CDR3: CASSLVGGVGEQFF

J: TRBJ2-1
V: TRBV4-1
size: -
D: TRBD1
DNA: TGCGCCAGCGCGTGGCCCAGGGGGCTGGCCTACAATGAGCAGTTCTTC
CDR3: CASAWPRGLAYNEQFF

J: TRBJ1-4
V: TRBV29-1
size: -
D: TRBD1
DNA: TGCAGCGTCAAACCGGGACAGGGGGAAAGAGGCGAAAAACTGTTTTTT
CDR3: CSVKPGQGERGEKLFF

J: TRBJ1-6
V: TRBV28
size: -
D: -
DNA: TGTGCCAGCAGTCCCTCGAGTTCACCCCTCCACTTT
CDR3: CASSPSSSPLHF

J: TRBJ2-7
V: TRBV4-2
size: -
D: TRBD1
DNA: TGTGCCAGCAGCCAAGGGGGGGACAGGGACGAGCAGTACTTC
CDR3: CASSQGGDRDEQYF

J: TRBJ1-2
V: TRBV5-1
size: -
D: -
DNA: TGCGCCAGCACGTATGGGGGGGCAACTAACTATGGCTACACCTTC
CDR3: CASTYGGATNYGYTF

J: TRBJ1-2
V: TRBV4-1
size: -
D: TRBD1
DNA: TGCGCCAGCAGCCAAGACCGGGACAGGGACTATGGCTACACCTTC
CDR3: CASSQDRDRDYGYTF

J: TRBJ2-4
V: TRBV9
size: -
D: -
DNA: TGTGCCAGCAGCGTAAGTCCCGGGGACATTCAGTACTTC
CDR3: CASSVSPGDIQYF

J: TRBJ2-7
V: TRBV7-2
size: -
D: TRBD1
DNA: TGTGCCAGCAGCTTCGGACAGGGTGGGGGTTACGAGCAGTACTTC
CDR3: CASSFGQGGGYEQYF

J: TRBJ2-1
V: TRBV7-2
size: -
D: TRBD2
DNA: TGTGCCAGCAGCTTAGGGGCGGGGGGAGATGAGCAGTTCTTC
CDR3: CASSLGAGGDEQFF

J: TRBJ2-7
V: TRBV13
size: -
D: TRBD2
DNA: TGTGCCAGCAGCTTAAGCGGGACTCGGAATTACGAGCAGTACTTC
CDR3: CASSLSGTRNYEQYF

J: TRBJ2-2
V: TRBV15
size: -
D: -
DNA: TGTGCCACCAGCAGAGATTGGGCCGGGAACACCGGGGAGCTGTTTTTT
CDR3: CATSRDWAGNTGELFF

J: TRBJ1-5
V: TRBV4-1
size: -
D: -
DNA: TGCGCCAGCAGCCCCCTTGTTAGCAATCAGCCCCAGCATTTT
CDR3: CASSPLVSNQPQHF

J: TRBJ2-7
V: TRBV13
size: -
D: TRBD1
DNA: TGTGCCAGCAGCCAGGGACAGCTCTCCTACGAGCAGTACTTC
CDR3: CASSQGQLSYEQYF

J: TRBJ1-2
V: TRBV6-1
size: few
D: -
DNA: TGTGCCAGCAGTTTCCAAACCGGGACAATCTATGGCTACACCTTC
CDR3: CASSFQTGTIYGYTF

J: TRBJ1-2
V: TRBV25-1
size: -
D: -
DNA: TGTGCCAGCAGTTTTGGATCGGGCTATGGCTACACCTTC
CDR3: CASSFGSGYGYTF

J: TRBJ2-2
V: TRBV9
size: -
D: TRBD2
DNA: TGTGCCAGCAGCGTAGAGCCAGCGGGGGGGCGTAGCACCGGGGAGCTGTTTTTT
CDR3: CASSVEPAGGRSTGELFF

J: TRBJ2-5
V: TRBV6-6
size: -
D: -
DNA: TGTGCCAGCAGACGTCCCCGGGAGACCCAGTACTTC
CDR3: CASRRPRETQYF

J: TRBJ1-2
V: TRBV19
size: -
D: -
DNA: TGTGCCTCCCAGGCGGGGGCGGTGGGCTATGGCTACACCTTC
CDR3: CASQAGAVGYGYTF

J: TRBJ1-5
V: TRBV6-7
size: -
D: TRBD1
DNA: TGTGCCAGCAGTTACCCAAGGGCGGTCAGGGGGCCAGAAAGCAATCAGCCCCAGCATTTT
CDR3: CASSYPRAVRGPESNQPQHF

J: TRBJ2-1
V: TRBV2
size: -
D: -
DNA: TGTGCCAGCAGCGAGGCGGCGGAGCGAGGTAGAGAGCAGTTCTTC
CDR3: CASSEAAERGREQFF

J: TRBJ2-7
V: TRBV5-6
size: -
D: -
DNA: TGTGCCAGCAGACTCGGACGGGAGCTACCCTACGAGCAGTACTTC
CDR3: CASRLGRELPYEQYF